The rows below give T cell receptor beta chains drawn from one sample of a study of OX40 agonist ivuxolimab in advanced cancers. This table comes from immunoSEQ multiplex PCR, and its TCRdb copy is limited to in-frame clones, with some not included. The table has 78,000 or so clones, approximately 90% seen once. Sequences were derived from CD4+ or CD8+ T cells sorted from blood, sampled in a trial of the OX40 agonist ivuxolimab. These receptors were taken from an adult with an advanced solid tumor such as melanoma, head and neck, liver or kidney cancer. Both conserved end residues are part of each CDR3. D genes are given only for firm matches. The size entry is marked missing in some rows and otherwise reads once, few, many or a size class.

D gene	V gene	J gene	clone size	CDR3 DNA	CDR3 protein
NA	TRBV6-1	TRBJ1-2	NA	TGTGCCAGCGATAGGCAGAACTATGGCTACACCTTC	CASDRQNYGYTF
NA	TRBV12-1	TRBJ1-2	NA	TGTGCCAGCAGCTTTGACAGAGGCTATGGCTACACCTTC	CASSFDRGYGYTF
NA	TRBV28	TRBJ2-5	NA	TGTGCCAGCAGTGGGGCAGTTCAAGAGACCCAGTACTTC	CASSGAVQETQYF
NA	TRBV9	TRBJ2-1	NA	TGTGCCAGCAGCGCTGAATACTCCTACAATGAGCAGTTCTTC	CASSAEYSYNEQFF
TRBD1	TRBV11-3	TRBJ1-1	NA	TGTGCCAGCAGTCCAGGGGGGGGACGCGCTGAAGCTTTCTTT	CASSPGGGRAEAFF
NA	TRBV30	TRBJ1-1	NA	TGTGCCTGGAGTGTTCGGGCAACTGGGACTGAAGCTTTCTTT	CAWSVRATGTEAFF
NA	TRBV5-1	TRBJ1-3	NA	TGCGCCAGCTCCCTAGGGGGGCAGAAGGACACCATATATTTT	CASSLGGQKDTIYF
NA	TRBV6-1	TRBJ2-7	NA	TGTGCCAGCAGTGATTTGGGCTCCTCCTACGAGCAGTACTTC	CASSDLGSSYEQYF
TRBD2	TRBV29-1	TRBJ2-7	NA	TGCAGCGTTGAACTAGCGGGCCTAACCTACGAGCAGTACTTC	CSVELAGLTYEQYF
NA	TRBV7-2	TRBJ1-1	NA	TGTGCCAGCAGCTCCCAAGGGAGGGGGAACACTGAAGCTTTCTTT	CASSSQGRGNTEAFF
TRBD2	TRBV7-2	TRBJ2-1	NA	TGTGCCAGCAGCTTGGCAGCGGGGGGGAATGAGCAGTTCTTC	CASSLAAGGNEQFF
NA	TRBV6-5	TRBJ1-1	NA	TGTGCCAGCAGTTACCTTCGGGGTCCGTATGAAGCTTTCTTT	CASSYLRGPYEAFF
NA	TRBV5-4	TRBJ1-1	NA	TGTGCCAGCACCGGGGAAGGAGGGACTGAAGCTTTCTTT	CASTGEGGTEAFF
NA	TRBV6-1	TRBJ1-2	NA	TGTGCCAGCACCTCTGTCACAGGGATTTATGGCTACACCTTC	CASTSVTGIYGYTF
NA	TRBV6-5	TRBJ2-2	NA	TGTGCCAGCACCCCACTTACAGATGCCGGGGAGCTGTTTTTT	CASTPLTDAGELFF
NA	TRBV7-9	TRBJ1-5	NA	TGTGCCTTTGCCGGGGGGCAGGGGCTCAATCAGCCCCAGCATTTT	CAFAGGQGLNQPQHF
TRBD1	TRBV11-2	TRBJ1-6	once	TGTGCCAGCAGGTATTCCGGGACAGATAATTCACCCCTCCACTTT	CASRYSGTDNSPLHF
TRBD1	TRBV5-1	TRBJ1-5	NA	TGCGCCAGCAGCTCCGGGACAGAAGATCAGCCCCAGCATTTT	CASSSGTEDQPQHF
NA	TRBV29-1	TRBJ2-3	NA	TGCAGCGTTCAGACAGATTTGGGGACGCAGTATTTT	CSVQTDLGTQYF
NA	TRBV30	TRBJ2-3	NA	TGTGCCTGGAGTGTACGGCGCTCGGCAGATACGCAGTATTTT	CAWSVRRSADTQYF
NA	TRBV7-9	TRBJ1-5	NA	TGTGCCAGCAAAGGGGAGGGCCAGCCCCAGCATTTT	CASKGEGQPQHF
NA	TRBV12-5	TRBJ1-1	NA	TGTGCTAGTGGTTTGGTAACCCCACAGGGTCGACGGATTTGGAGGAACACTGAAGCTTTCTTT	CASGLVTPQGRRIWRNTEAFF
TRBD1	TRBV5-1	TRBJ1-1	NA	TGCGCCAGCAGCTCTACAGGGGCATTGAACACTGAAGCTTTCTTT	CASSSTGALNTEAFF
TRBD1	TRBV6-5	TRBJ1-1	NA	TGTGCCAGCAGCAATCCGACAGGGGTGAACACTGAAGCTTTCTTT	CASSNPTGVNTEAFF
TRBD1	TRBV7-8	TRBJ1-1	NA	TGTGCCAGCAGCTTATACAGGGGGTTTGTGAACACTGAAGCTTTCTTT	CASSLYRGFVNTEAFF
NA	TRBV5-1	TRBJ2-7	few	TGCGCCAGCAGCCCCCGGGGGAGTCTTGCCTACGAGCAGTACTTC	CASSPRGSLAYEQYF
TRBD1	TRBV2	TRBJ1-2	NA	TGTGCCAGCAGTGGAGTGGGACAGGGCAACTATGGCTACACCTTC	CASSGVGQGNYGYTF
TRBD1	TRBV6-6	TRBJ1-2	NA	TGTGCCAGCAGTACCCTTCAGGGGGCCTATGGCTACACCTTC	CASSTLQGAYGYTF
NA	TRBV5-1	TRBJ2-5	NA	TGCGCCAGCAGCCAGGAGGGGGAGACCCAGTACTTC	CASSQEGETQYF
TRBD2	TRBV5-4	TRBJ2-3	NA	TGTGCCAGCAGACCGACTAGCGGGCCTTTCACAGATACGCAGTATTTT	CASRPTSGPFTDTQYF
NA	TRBV7-9	TRBJ2-7	NA	TGTGCCAGCAGCTTAGGGGAGTCGCGGGTAGAGCAGTACTTC	CASSLGESRVEQYF
NA	TRBV2	TRBJ1-6	NA	TGTGCCAGCAAAGGGAGTGACAAGGGAAATTCACCCCTCCACTTT	CASKGSDKGNSPLHF
NA	TRBV19	TRBJ1-2	NA	TGTGCCAGTAGTTCGCCCTCCACGGGCTCAAACTATGGCTACACCTTC	CASSSPSTGSNYGYTF
NA	TRBV12-5	TRBJ1-1	NA	TGTGCTAGTGGCACCGAACCCGGGACTGAAGCTTTCTTT	CASGTEPGTEAFF
NA	TRBV19	TRBJ1-2	NA	TGTGCCAGTAGTATAGTTGGCGGTGGCTACACCTTC	CASSIVGGGYTF
NA	TRBV11-2	TRBJ2-3	NA	TGTGCCAGCAGCTCTCAGGGTAGTGCGCGCACAGATACGCAGTATTTT	CASSSQGSARTDTQYF
TRBD2	TRBV6-5	TRBJ2-5	NA	TGTGCCAGCAGTGGACTAGCGGCCGACCAAGAGACCCAGTACTTC	CASSGLAADQETQYF
TRBD1	TRBV27	TRBJ2-7	once	TGTGCCAGCAGTTTTTTTGGGACAGGGGGATACGAGCAGTACTTC	CASSFFGTGGYEQYF
TRBD1	TRBV6-5	TRBJ1-4	NA	TGTGCCAGCAAATGGGAACAGGGGAATGAAAAACTGTTTTTT	CASKWEQGNEKLFF
NA	TRBV11-2	TRBJ1-1	NA	TGTGCCAGCAGCTCCGGCATTTACACTGAAGCTTTCTTT	CASSSGIYTEAFF
NA	TRBV5-4	TRBJ2-3	NA	TGTGCCAGCGGGGGGGCCACAGATACGCAGTATTTT	CASGGATDTQYF
TRBD1	TRBV5-4	TRBJ2-2	NA	TGTGCCAGCAGCTATGGGATCGTTAGGGGACAGCTTACCCGGGAGCTGTTTTTT	CASSYGIVRGQLTRELFF
NA	TRBV6-6	TRBJ1-1	NA	TGTGCCAGCAGTTCCCCGACGGGCGGCACTGAAGCTTTCTTT	CASSSPTGGTEAFF
TRBD1	TRBV30	TRBJ2-3	NA	TGTGCCTGGGCGACAGGGTACACAGATACGCAGTATTTT	CAWATGYTDTQYF
TRBD1	TRBV30	TRBJ1-3	NA	TGTGCCTGGAGTGACCCCGGGACAGTCTCTGGAAACACCATATATTTT	CAWSDPGTVSGNTIYF
NA	TRBV28	TRBJ1-1	NA	TGTGCCAGCAGTTTCGGGGGAGAGGGCACTGAAGCTTTCTTT	CASSFGGEGTEAFF